Below are 21 T cell receptor beta chains sequenced from a single sample in a study of identical twins (dated by TCRdb to 2016 to 2018). The library was produced with 5' RACE. TCRdb shows the sequencer as Illumina HiSeq 2000. The public reads were quality trimmed at Q25 with fastp and then assembled into clones with MiXCR by TCRdb, keeping productive beta chains. Identical CDR3 protein sequences are pooled into one entry, listed with their most common genes and DNA. This sample lists some 1,700,000 distinct CDR3 sequences; around 33% were detected once. Roughly 0.3% of the sample rests with the top ten. Sequencing used cord blood. The receptors shown here come from a newborn girl in good health.

The table lists this clonotype with many counts. The rearrangement joins TRBV2 to TRBJ2-5; 7 bases map to TRBD2. CDR3 length: 13 amino acids. Germline trimming cut 3 bases from V and 4 bases from J; bases unmatched to any gene: 2. Per the germline V gene, CDR1 is SNHLY and CDR2 is FYNNEI. The CDR3 protein is CASSEGGIETQYF. For the CDR3, the DNA is TGTGCCAGCAGTGAGGGAGGGATAGAGACCCAGTACTTC. Together with reference TRBV2 and TRBJ2-5, the CDR3 gives the full variable domain: EPEVTQTPSHQVTQMGQEVILRCVPISNHLYFYWYRQILGQKVEFLVSFYNNEISEKSEIFDDQFSVERPDGSNFTLKIRSTKLEDSAMYFCASSEGGIETQYFGPGTRLLVL.

The gene calls are TRBV4-2 and TRBJ2-1; 10 nucleotides agree with TRBD2. Germline CDR1 and CDR2: LGHNA and YNFKEQ. This CDR3 is built from 16 residues. The V gene end was trimmed by 0 bases and the J gene end by 5 bases; junction bases not matched to a gene: 4. The CDR3 is CASSQDRLAGDNEQFF. CDR3 in DNA: TGTGCCAGCAGCCAAGATCGGCTAGCGGGGGACAATGAGCAGTTCTTC.

As concerns this clonotype: One end of the junction is discordant with germline, which a read error may explain. The V and J genes are TRBV28 and TRBJ2-3; 11 positions agree with TRBD2. The CDR3 extends over 15 amino acids. Germline loops: CDR1 MDHEN, CDR2 SYDVKM. CDR3 amino acids: CASSFSGRGTDAQYF. CDR3 DNA sequence: TGTGCCAGCAGTTTTAGCGGGAGGGGCACAGATGCGCAGTATTTT.

This clonotype was found a few times. The chain uses TRBV27 and TRBJ1-5, with 7 bases aligning to TRBD1. From germline, CDR1 is MNHEY and CDR2 SMNVEV (reference sequence). The V segment lost 5 bases and the J segment 2 bases; nucleotides outside the gene matches: 9. This CDR3 comprises 16 residues. The CDR3 reads CASSQHSTGGNQPQHF. The CDR3 nucleotides are TGTGCCAGCAGTCAACACAGTACAGGGGGCAATCAGCCCCAGCATTTT.

Concerning this clonotype itself: This could be a read error, since a much larger clone is one nucleotide away. This rearrangement joins TRBV9 to TRBJ1-2, with 11 bases aligning to TRBD1. With 0 bases clipped from V and 6 bases from J, the junction kept 1 base outside the gene matches. Germline assignment: CDR1 SGDLS and CDR2 YYNGEE. CDR3 size: 14 residues. CDR3 in DNA: TGTGCCAGCAGCGTAGGGACAGGGGGCAATGGCTACACCTTC. This sequence encodes CASSVGTGGNGYTF.

There are many counts of this clonotype. The chain joins TRBV2 to TRBJ2-1; 13 bases are shared with TRBD2. V lost 5 bases, J lost 14 bases, and 6 bases stayed unmatched. This CDR3 is built from 13 residues. Germline V gene lookup returns CDR1 SNHLY and CDR2 FYNNEI. The CDR3, as DNA: TGTGCCAGCAGTCGACTAGCGGGAGGAGTAGAGTTCTTC. Its protein is CASSRLAGGVEFF. Filled out from reference TRBV2 and TRBJ2-1, the complete variable domain reads EPEVTQTPSHQVTQMGQEVILRCVPISNHLYFYWYRQILGQKVEFLVSFYNNEISEKSEIFDDQFSVERPDGSNFTLKIRSTKLEDSAMYFCASSRLAGGVEFFGPGTRLTVL.

The sample holds a few counts of this clonotype. A single base separates this from a much larger clone, so it may be a read error. CDR3 loop: CATSDPDRDYGYTF. The DNA of the CDR3 is TGTGCCACCAGTGACCCGGACAGGGACTATGGCTACACCTTC. The rearrangement joins TRBV24-1 to TRBJ1-2, with 8 bases lining up with TRBD1. This CDR3 is 14 amino acids long. V was pared by 4 bases and J by 3 bases, with 3 bases of the junction left unmatched. Germline-derived CDR1 and CDR2 are KGHDR and SFDVKD.

The chain uses TRBV30 and TRBJ2-7, with D unresolved. This CDR3 contains 12 residues. CDR1 and CDR2 from the germline V gene are GTSNPN and SVGIG (reference sequence). With 2 bases removed from V and 0 bases from J, the gap between germline ends came to 5 bases. The CDR3 nucleotides read TGTGCCTGGAGTCCAGACTCCTACGAGCAGTACTTC. This codes for CAWSPDSYEQYF.

This clonotype was detected many times. This chain links TRBV28 with TRBJ2-3, with 10 nucleotides matching TRBD2. This CDR3 contains 16 residues. V lost 6 bases to trimming and J lost 5 bases; unmatched junction nucleotides: 11. Germline V gene lookup returns CDR1 MDHEN and CDR2 SYDVKM. The CDR3, as DNA: TGTGCCAGCAGACACTCGGGACTAGCGTGGGTAGATACGCAGTATTTT. Translated, it gives CASRHSGLAWVDTQYF. The full variable domain, completed using reference TRBV28 and TRBJ2-3, is DVKVTQSSRYLVKRTGEKVFLECVQDMDHENMFWYRQDPGLGLRLIYFSYDVKMKEKGDIPEGYSVSREKKERFSLILESASTNQTSMYLCASRHSGLAWVDTQYFGPGTRLTVL.

This clonotype was found a few times. V usage is TRBV10-3 and J usage is TRBJ1-2, with a tentative D call TRBD1 (6 bases). The CDR3 has 14 amino acids. V lost 2 bases and J lost 4, with 11 bases in between. The germline gives CDR1 ENHRY, CDR2 SYGVKD. The CDR3 is CAISERDNRYGYTF. The CDR3 region has the DNA TGTGCCATCAGTGAGAGGGACAACCGCTATGGCTACACCTTC.

The chain joins TRBV16 to TRBJ1-5, with D uncertain. Germline V CDR1 and CDR2: KGHSY, FQNENV. Trimming removed 0 bases at V and 3 bases at J, with 6 bases between. The CDR3 covers 14 residues. The CDR3 sequence: CASSQSVLNQPQHF. Written as DNA, the CDR3 is TGTGCCAGCAGCCAATCTGTGCTCAATCAGCCCCAGCATTTT.

The chain uses TRBV6-4 and TRBJ1-3; 10 nucleotides line up with TRBD1. The CDR3 extends over 18 amino acids. Trimming removed 7 bases from V and 0 bases from J; junction bases left unmatched: 12. Germline CDR1 reads MRHNA; CDR2 reads SNTAGT. CDR3 residues: CASIPGTGEPISGNTIYF. In nucleotides, the CDR3 is TGTGCCAGCATCCCCGGGACAGGGGAGCCTATCTCTGGAAACACCATATATTTT.

The chain carries TRBV11-2 and TRBJ2-3, with TRBD2 identical over 8 bases. V dropped 1 base and J dropped 4; count of bases not matched to a gene: 10. Looked up from germline, CDR1 is SGHAT and CDR2 is FQNNGV. The CDR3 contains 17 residues. CDR3 residues: CASSLGYGGGGPDTQYF. CDR3 sequence (DNA): TGTGCCAGCAGCTTAGGCTACGGGGGGGGCGGGCCAGATACGCAGTATTTT.

In its sample, this clonotype was seen many times. The V gene is TRBV27, the J gene TRBJ2-7, with 10 bases lining up with TRBD2. This CDR3 is 14 amino acids long. The ends lost 3 bases at V and 3 bases at J; junction bases unmatched: 2. Germline CDR1 MNHEY, CDR2 SMNVEV (reference sequence). The CDR3 here is CASSFSSGGYEQYF. The CDR3 nucleotides are TGTGCCAGCAGTTTCTCTAGCGGGGGCTACGAGCAGTACTTC.

This clonotype has more than one count but fewer than ten. The chain is built from TRBV7-2 and TRBJ2-1, with 7 bases identical to TRBD2. The germline V gene has CDR1 SGHTA and CDR2 FQGNSA. The ends lost 0 bases at V and 3 bases at J; junction bases unmatched: 11. The CDR3 is 18 amino acids. For the CDR3, the DNA is TGTGCCAGCAGCTTAGCGAATTGGGCGGGAGCTGACTACAATGAGCAGTTCTTC. It translates to CASSLANWAGADYNEQFF.

This sequence joins TRBV12-3 or TRBV12-4 and TRBJ1-2; D is perhaps TRBD1 (6 bases). The CDR3 extends over 14 amino acids. Trimming took 3 bases from V and 2 from J, leaving 10 bases between them. The CDR3 nucleotides are TGTGCCAGCAGTTTCGGACAGTGGAACTATGGCTACACCTTC. Its translation: CASSFGQWNYGYTF.

This chain joins TRBV5-1 and TRBJ2-7, with D possibly matching TRBD1 (5 bases). CDR1 and CDR2 (germline): SGHRS, YFSETQ. Trimming took 0 bases from V and 2 from J, leaving 21 bases between them. This CDR3 has 18 residues. Here the CDR3 reads CASSLGQLRVATTYEQYF. CDR3 nucleotides: TGCGCCAGCAGCTTGGGACAGCTGAGAGTTGCCACGACCTACGAGCAGTACTTC. The full variable domain, in which reference TRBV5-1 and TRBJ2-7 provide the parts outside the CDR3, is KAGVTQTPRYLIKTRGQQVTLSCSPISGHRSVSWYQQTPGQGLQFLFEYFSETQRNKGNFPGRFSGRQFSNSRSEMNVSTLELGDSALYLCASSLGQLRVATTYEQYFGPGTRLTVT.

The gene calls are TRBV14 and TRBJ2-5; a weak D match, TRBD1 (6 bases). The closer fit of TRBJ2-7 to the DNA end suggests the J call may be wrong. CDR1 is SGHDN, CDR2 FVKESK, per germline. The CDR3 is 13 residues long. The CDR3, as DNA: TGTGCCAGCAGCCAATACAGGGATTACGAGCAGTACTTC. Translated: CASSQYRDYEQYF.

The V and J genes are TRBV2 and TRBJ2-5; the match to TRBD2 covers 7 bases. Looked up from germline, CDR1 is SNHLY and CDR2 is FYNNEI. The CDR3 spans 14 residues. The V and J ends lost 10 bases and 5 bases, in that order; junction bases with no gene match: 13. In nucleotides, the CDR3 is TGTGCCACTCTAAGACTAGCCGGGACGGAGACCCAGTACTTC. This codes for CATLRLAGTETQYF.

This clonotype was seen a few times. This sequence joins TRBV5-1 and TRBJ1-4; 7 bases line up with TRBD1. Germline assignment: CDR1 SGHRS and CDR2 YFSETQ. The CDR3 is made up of 17 amino acids. The junction had 10 bases not matched to a gene; V was cut back by 0 bases and J by 5 bases. The CDR3 DNA reads TGCGCCAGCAGCTTGGGAGGCCCCAGGGGGTCAAATGAAAAACTGTTTTTT. This sequence encodes CASSLGGPRGSNEKLFF.

This clonotype was detected a few times. The V and J genes are TRBV20-1 and TRBJ2-5; 12 nucleotides agree with TRBD2. V lost 1 base to trimming and J lost 4 bases; unmatched junction nucleotides: 10. Germline assignment: CDR1 DFQATT and CDR2 SNEGSKA (reference sequence). The CDR3 length is 17 residues. The CDR3 bases are TGCAGTGCTAGAGGGATTCTGACTAGCGGGAGTGCAGAGACCCAGTACTTC. Encoded protein: CSARGILTSGSAETQYF.